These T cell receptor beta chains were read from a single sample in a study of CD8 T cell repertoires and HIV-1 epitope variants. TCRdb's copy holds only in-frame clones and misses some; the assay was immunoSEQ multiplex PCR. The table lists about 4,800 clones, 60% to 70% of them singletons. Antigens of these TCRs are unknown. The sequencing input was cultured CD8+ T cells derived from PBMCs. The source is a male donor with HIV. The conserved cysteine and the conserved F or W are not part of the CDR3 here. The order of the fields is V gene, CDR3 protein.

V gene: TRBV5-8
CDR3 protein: ASSLEFEQY

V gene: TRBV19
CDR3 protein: ASSIPTTTAF

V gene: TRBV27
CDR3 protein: ASSLDGSLLVEQY

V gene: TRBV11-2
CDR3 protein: ASSPLRGPSYNEQF

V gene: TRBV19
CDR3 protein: ASRPEAMNTEAF

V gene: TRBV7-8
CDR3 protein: ASSSGTVSYEQY

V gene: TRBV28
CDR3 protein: ASSFNPRGVIRTEAF

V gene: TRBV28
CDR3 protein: ASSLRVGGSPLH

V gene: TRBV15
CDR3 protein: ATSRDRGLNTEAF

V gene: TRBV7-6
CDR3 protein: ASSTGTMDNSPLH

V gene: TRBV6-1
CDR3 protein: ATGGYEQF

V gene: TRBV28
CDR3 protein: ASGLSAGELF

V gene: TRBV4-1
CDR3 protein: ASSQEHRGYGYT

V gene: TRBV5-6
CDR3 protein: ASSLQGDYEQY

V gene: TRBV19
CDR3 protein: ASSKVRASYNSPLH

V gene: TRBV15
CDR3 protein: ATSRDRGENTEAF

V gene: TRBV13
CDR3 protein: ASRLAGAPRDEQY

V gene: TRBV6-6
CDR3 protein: ASNLLAGDYNEQF

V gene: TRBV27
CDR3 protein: ASSFTGGEAF

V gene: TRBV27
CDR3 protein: ASKDSSYEQY

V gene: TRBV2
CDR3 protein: ASSEGGGFEQY

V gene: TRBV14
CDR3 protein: ASSQEVGELF

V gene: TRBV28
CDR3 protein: ASSLHTDTQY

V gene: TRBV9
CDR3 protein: ASSPGGETNTEAF

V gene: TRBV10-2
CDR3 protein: ASSELLGGPEAF

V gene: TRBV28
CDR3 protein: ASVSPSGHVQETQY

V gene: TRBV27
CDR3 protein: ASSRGGGTEAF

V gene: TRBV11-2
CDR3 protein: ASSLAANSPLH

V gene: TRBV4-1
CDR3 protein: ASSQFGQNEQY

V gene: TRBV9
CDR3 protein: ASSVALGAGGSLNEQF

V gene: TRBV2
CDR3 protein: ATSGSGTAFQETQY

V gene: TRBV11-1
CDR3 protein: ASSLGGDNQPQH

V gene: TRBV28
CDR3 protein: ASSFGGNTGELF

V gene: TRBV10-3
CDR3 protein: AISGGVAGNTIY

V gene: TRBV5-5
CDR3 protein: ASSLDTGGGQPQH

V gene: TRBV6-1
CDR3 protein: ASSEDPQGIFQPQH

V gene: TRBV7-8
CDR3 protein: ASSLLSGPYNEQF

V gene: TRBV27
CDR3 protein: ASSPATYEQY

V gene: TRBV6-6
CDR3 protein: ASRDDQPQH

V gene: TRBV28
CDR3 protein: ASSLEELDSREQETQY

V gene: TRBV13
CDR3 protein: ASSSYQETQY

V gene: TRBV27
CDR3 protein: ASRSGTLNTEAF

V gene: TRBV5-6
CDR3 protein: ASSLALAEQY